This is a list of T cell receptor beta chains from one sample in a study of T cells in Graves' hyperthyroidism and ophthalmopathy. One entry per CDR3 protein, called by TCRdb with MiXCR from the multiplex PCR reads. The sample consists of 310,000 or so distinct CDR3 sequences, approximately 15% of them appearing once. Sequencing was carried out using blood. All receptors come from a woman aged 55 to 70 with Graves' ophthalmopathy. The CDR3 runs from the conserved cysteine through the conserved F or W. Each record gives: D gene, clone size, V gene, J gene, CDR3 protein, CDR3 DNA. D genes are given only for firm matches. Rows give clone size only sometimes, using once, few, many, or a class for an expanded clone.

d_gene: .
abundance: .
v_gene: TRBV24-1
j_gene: TRBJ1-5
CDR3aa: CATSENRGNQPQHF
CDR3nt: TGTGCCACCAGTGAGAACAGGGGCAATCAGCCCCAGCATTTT

d_gene: .
abundance: many
v_gene: TRBV3-1
j_gene: TRBJ1-2
CDR3aa: CASSQVMQGGYGYTF
CDR3nt: TGTGCCAGCAGCCAAGTGATGCAGGGAGGCTATGGCTACACCTTC

d_gene: .
abundance: .
v_gene: TRBV4-3
j_gene: TRBJ1-1
CDR3aa: CASSQDPRRENTEAFF
CDR3nt: TGCGCCAGCAGCCAAGACCCAAGACGGGAGAACACTGAAGCTTTCTTT

d_gene: TRBD1
abundance: .
v_gene: TRBV27
j_gene: TRBJ1-2
CDR3aa: CASRRTGGAHGYTF
CDR3nt: TGTGCCAGCAGACGGACAGGGGGCGCGCATGGCTACACCTTC

d_gene: TRBD2
abundance: few
v_gene: TRBV10-3
j_gene: TRBJ2-2
CDR3aa: CATNGRGNTGELFF
CDR3nt: TGTGCGACTAACGGGAGGGGAAACACCGGGGAGCTGTTTTTT

d_gene: .
abundance: many
v_gene: TRBV7-2
j_gene: TRBJ1-2
CDR3aa: CASSLAVGAYTF
CDR3nt: TGTGCCAGCAGCTTAGCGGTGGGCGCCTACACCTTC

d_gene: .
abundance: .
v_gene: TRBV4-2
j_gene: TRBJ1-5
CDR3aa: CASSQDPQHSNQPQHF
CDR3nt: TGTGCCAGCAGCCAAGATCCACAGCATAGCAATCAGCCCCAGCATTTT

d_gene: TRBD1
abundance: many
v_gene: TRBV7-2
j_gene: TRBJ2-5
CDR3aa: CASSSRTGPKRETQYF
CDR3nt: TGTGCCAGCAGCTCACGGACAGGGCCAAAGAGGGAGACCCAGTACTTC

d_gene: TRBD1
abundance: many
v_gene: TRBV12-5
j_gene: TRBJ2-5
CDR3aa: CASGMGQGVQETQYF
CDR3nt: TGTGCTAGTGGAATGGGACAGGGGGTCCAAGAGACCCAGTACTTC

d_gene: .
abundance: .
v_gene: TRBV5-6
j_gene: TRBJ1-4
CDR3aa: CASSLPRTPIEKLFF
CDR3nt: TGTGCCAGCAGCTTGCCCCGGACGCCGATTGAAAAACTGTTTTTT

d_gene: .
abundance: many
v_gene: TRBV24-1
j_gene: TRBJ2-2
CDR3aa: CATSDWGDKNTGELFF
CDR3nt: TGTGCCACCAGTGATTGGGGGGACAAGAACACCGGGGAGCTGTTTTTT

d_gene: .
abundance: .
v_gene: TRBV5-1
j_gene: TRBJ1-2
CDR3aa: CASSLAGTSYGYTF
CDR3nt: TGCGCCAGCAGCTTGGCCGGGACAAGTTATGGCTACACCTTC

d_gene: .
abundance: .
v_gene: TRBV29-1
j_gene: TRBJ2-7
CDR3aa: CSVAPGQEDEQYF
CDR3nt: TGCAGCGTTGCTCCGGGACAAGAGGACGAGCAGTACTTC

d_gene: .
abundance: many
v_gene: TRBV9
j_gene: TRBJ2-1
CDR3aa: CASSAAASYNEQFF
CDR3nt: TGTGCCAGCAGCGCAGCGGCCTCCTACAATGAGCAGTTCTTC

d_gene: TRBD2
abundance: many
v_gene: TRBV18
j_gene: TRBJ2-3
CDR3aa: CASSLTSGDTQYF
CDR3nt: TGTGCCAGCTCACTTACTAGCGGAGATACGCAGTATTTT

d_gene: TRBD1
abundance: .
v_gene: TRBV2
j_gene: TRBJ1-6
CDR3aa: CASSTKRTGNYNSPLHF
CDR3nt: TGTGCCAGCAGTACTAAAAGGACAGGGAACTATAATTCACCCCTCCACTTT

d_gene: TRBD1
abundance: many
v_gene: TRBV4-1
j_gene: TRBJ2-7
CDR3aa: CASSHPGQGLYEQYF
CDR3nt: TGCGCCAGCAGCCATCCGGGACAGGGACTCTACGAGCAGTACTTC

d_gene: TRBD1
abundance: few
v_gene: TRBV11-2
j_gene: TRBJ1-1
CDR3aa: CASSLDRGDTEAFF
CDR3nt: TGTGCCAGCAGCTTAGACAGGGGGGACACTGAAGCTTTCTTT

d_gene: .
abundance: .
v_gene: TRBV27
j_gene: TRBJ2-3
CDR3aa: CASSINGGGGDTQYF
CDR3nt: TGTGCCAGCAGTATAAATGGCGGGGGCGGAGATACGCAGTATTTT

d_gene: .
abundance: many
v_gene: TRBV6-2/TRBV6-3
j_gene: TRBJ1-1
CDR3aa: CASSSSLMNTEAFF
CDR3nt: TGTGCCAGCAGTTCGTCCCTCATGAACACTGAAGCTTTCTTT

d_gene: .
abundance: many
v_gene: TRBV6-5
j_gene: TRBJ1-1
CDR3aa: CASSYQPENTEAFF
CDR3nt: TGTGCCAGCAGTTACCAGCCAGAGAACACTGAAGCTTTCTTT

d_gene: .
abundance: many
v_gene: TRBV11-2
j_gene: TRBJ1-2
CDR3aa: CASSPITGGFYGYTF
CDR3nt: TGTGCCAGCAGTCCGATCACGGGGGGTTTTTATGGCTACACCTTC

d_gene: .
abundance: many
v_gene: TRBV7-8
j_gene: TRBJ2-1
CDR3aa: CASSPTSMAYNEQFF
CDR3nt: TGTGCCAGCAGCCCGACGAGTATGGCCTACAATGAGCAGTTCTTC

d_gene: TRBD2
abundance: many
v_gene: TRBV6-1
j_gene: TRBJ2-5
CDR3aa: CASSSGLAGGPEKTQYF
CDR3nt: TGTGCCAGCAGTTCGGGACTAGCGGGGGGGCCGGAGAAGACCCAGTACTTC

d_gene: TRBD2
abundance: many
v_gene: TRBV28
j_gene: TRBJ2-3
CDR3aa: CASSGPTSGESITDTQYF
CDR3nt: TGTGCCAGCAGTGGTCCGACTAGCGGGGAAAGTATCACAGATACGCAGTATTTT

d_gene: .
abundance: many
v_gene: TRBV5-1
j_gene: TRBJ2-7
CDR3aa: CASSLAGATYEQYF
CDR3nt: TGCGCCAGCAGCTTGGCCGGGGCCACCTACGAGCAGTACTTC

d_gene: TRBD2
abundance: .
v_gene: TRBV20-1
j_gene: TRBJ2-1
CDR3aa: CSARGTSGNEQFF
CDR3nt: TGCAGTGCTAGGGGGACTAGCGGCAATGAGCAGTTCTTC

d_gene: .
abundance: many
v_gene: TRBV9
j_gene: TRBJ2-2
CDR3aa: CASSPSRGGGELFF
CDR3nt: TGTGCCAGCAGCCCCTCCCGGGGAGGCGGGGAGCTGTTTTTT

d_gene: TRBD2
abundance: many
v_gene: TRBV24-1
j_gene: TRBJ2-1
CDR3aa: CATSDRTSRNSYNEQFF
CDR3nt: TGTGCCACCAGTGATCGGACTAGCCGCAACTCCTACAATGAGCAGTTCTTC

d_gene: TRBD2
abundance: .
v_gene: TRBV7-2
j_gene: TRBJ2-3
CDR3aa: CASSPLAGGVTQYF
CDR3nt: TGTGCCAGCAGCCCCCTAGCGGGGGGGGTTACGCAGTATTTT

d_gene: .
abundance: many
v_gene: TRBV2
j_gene: TRBJ1-2
CDR3aa: CASRERGNVHYGYTF
CDR3nt: TGTGCCAGCAGGGAAAGGGGGAACGTCCACTATGGCTACACCTTC